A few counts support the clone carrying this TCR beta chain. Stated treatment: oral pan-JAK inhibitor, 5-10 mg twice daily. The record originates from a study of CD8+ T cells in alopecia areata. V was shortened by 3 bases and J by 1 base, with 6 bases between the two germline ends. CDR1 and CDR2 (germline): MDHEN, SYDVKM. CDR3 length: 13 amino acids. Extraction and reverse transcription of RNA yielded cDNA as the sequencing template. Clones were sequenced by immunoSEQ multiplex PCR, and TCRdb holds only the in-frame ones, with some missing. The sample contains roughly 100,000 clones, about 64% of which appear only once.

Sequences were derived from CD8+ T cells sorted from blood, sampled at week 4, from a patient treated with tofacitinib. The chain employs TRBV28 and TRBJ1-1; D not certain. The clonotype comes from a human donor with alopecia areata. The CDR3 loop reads CASSFSWNTEAFF. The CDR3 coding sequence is TGTGCCAGCAGTTTCTCCTGGAACACTGAAGCTTTCTTT.